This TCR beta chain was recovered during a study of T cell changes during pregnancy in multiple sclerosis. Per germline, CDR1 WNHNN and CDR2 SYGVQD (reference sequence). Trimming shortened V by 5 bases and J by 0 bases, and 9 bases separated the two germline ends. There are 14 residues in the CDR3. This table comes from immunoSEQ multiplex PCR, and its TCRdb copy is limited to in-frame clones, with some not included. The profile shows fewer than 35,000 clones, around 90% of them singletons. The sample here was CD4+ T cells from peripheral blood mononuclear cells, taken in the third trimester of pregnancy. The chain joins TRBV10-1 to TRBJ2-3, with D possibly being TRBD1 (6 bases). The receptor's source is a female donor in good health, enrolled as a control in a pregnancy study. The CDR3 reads CASSKGGSTDTQYF. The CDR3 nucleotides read TGCGCCAGCAGTAAAGGGGGTAGCACAGATACGCAGTATTTT.